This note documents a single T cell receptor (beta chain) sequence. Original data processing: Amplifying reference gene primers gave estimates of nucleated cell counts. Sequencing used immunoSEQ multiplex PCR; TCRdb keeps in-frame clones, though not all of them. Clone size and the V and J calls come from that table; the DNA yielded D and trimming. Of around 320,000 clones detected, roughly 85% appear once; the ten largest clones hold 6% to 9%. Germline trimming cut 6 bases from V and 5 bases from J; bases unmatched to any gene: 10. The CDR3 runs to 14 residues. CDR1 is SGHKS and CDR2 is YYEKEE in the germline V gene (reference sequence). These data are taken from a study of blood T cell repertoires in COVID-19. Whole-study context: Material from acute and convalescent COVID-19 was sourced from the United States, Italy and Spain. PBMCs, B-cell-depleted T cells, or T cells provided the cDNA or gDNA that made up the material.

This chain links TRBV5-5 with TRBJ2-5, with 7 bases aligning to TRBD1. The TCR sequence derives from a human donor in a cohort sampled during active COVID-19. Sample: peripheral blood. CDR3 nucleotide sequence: TGTGCCAGCACTTGGGGGACAGTCCGGGAGACCCAGTACTTC. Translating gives CASTWGTVRETQYF.